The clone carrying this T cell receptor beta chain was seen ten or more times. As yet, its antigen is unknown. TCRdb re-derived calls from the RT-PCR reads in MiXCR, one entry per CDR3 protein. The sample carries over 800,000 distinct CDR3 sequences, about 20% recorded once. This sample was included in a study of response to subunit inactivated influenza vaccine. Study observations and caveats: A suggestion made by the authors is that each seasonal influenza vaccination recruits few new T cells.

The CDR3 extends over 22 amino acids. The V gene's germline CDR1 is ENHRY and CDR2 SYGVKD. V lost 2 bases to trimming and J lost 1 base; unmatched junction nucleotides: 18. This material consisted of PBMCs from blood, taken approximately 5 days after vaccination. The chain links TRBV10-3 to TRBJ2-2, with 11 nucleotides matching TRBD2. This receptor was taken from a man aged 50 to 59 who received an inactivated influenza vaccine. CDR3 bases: TGTGCCATCAGTGAGAACCGCCTGTCTAGCGGGAGGAAAGACCTGAACACCGGGGAGCTGTTTTTT. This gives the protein CAISENRLSSGRKDLNTGELFF.